The rows below give T cell receptor beta chains drawn from one sample of a study of T cell repertoires in cytomegalovirus infection. Antigens for these TCRs are unknown. TCRdb analysed the reads with MiXCR anew, one entry per CDR3 protein. The sample lists under 850,000 distinct CDR3 sequences; roughly a third were seen once. The specimen was cultured PBMCs, collected from culture after CMV antigen stimulation. The receptors here all came from a human donor in good health (CMV status not recorded). Some clones in this sample may be carry-over from other donors' samples. CDR3s include the opening cysteine and the closing phenylalanine or tryptophan. The D gene is left open where the match is weak. Clone size is given for some rows only: seen once, a few or many times, or a class if the clone is expanded.

NA | TRBJ2-7 | 14 | TRBV7-2 | NA | CASSLGATSYEQYF | TGTGCCAGCAGCTTAGGGGCGACCTCCTACGAGCAGTACTTC
NA | TRBJ1-3 | 16 | TRBV7-9 | few | CASSYQGVSSGNTIYF | TGTGCCAGCAGCTACCAAGGGGTCAGCTCTGGAAACACCATATATTTT
NA | TRBJ2-5 | 14 | TRBV7-2 | many | CASSLGLSWETQYF | TGTGCCAGCAGCTTAGGCCTTAGCTGGGAGACCCAGTACTTC
NA | TRBJ2-7 | 16 | TRBV6-2/TRBV6-3 | few | CASSYSVTQDDLEQYF | TGTGCCAGCAGTTACTCGGTAACCCAGGATGATTTGGAGCAGTACTTC
NA | TRBJ2-1 | 18 | TRBV7-2 | many | CASSQLWAVPNEGHEQFF | TGTGCCAGCAGTCAACTCTGGGCCGTACCCAATGAAGGGCATGAGCAGTTCTTC
NA | TRBJ1-2 | 12 | TRBV5-6 | NA | CASRYRQFGYTF | TGTGCCAGCAGGTATAGACAGTTTGGCTACACCTTC
NA | TRBJ2-1 | 16 | TRBV14 | NA | CASSQFLGLRHNEQFF | TGTGCCAGCAGCCAATTTCTGGGGCTACGCCACAATGAGCAGTTCTTC
TRBD2 | TRBJ2-7 | 14 | TRBV7-8 | few | CASRERDYAYEQYF | TGTGCCAGCAGGGAGCGGGATTACGCCTACGAGCAGTACTTC
TRBD1 | TRBJ2-1 | 17 | TRBV7-8 | many | CASSLATGQATYNEQFF | TGTGCCAGCAGCTTAGCAACGGGACAGGCTACCTACAATGAGCAGTTCTTC
NA | TRBJ1-5 | 13 | TRBV6-2/TRBV6-3 | NA | CASSFRGVSAQHF | TGTGCCAGCAGCTTTCGTGGGGTTTCAGCACAGCATTTT